This entry concerns a single T cell receptor (beta chain). The record originates from a study of radiotherapy plus CTLA-4 blockade in lung cancer. Focal radiation was given together with CTLA-4 blockade (ipilimumab) to patients with chemo-refractory metastatic non-small-cell lung cancer. The method was immunoSEQ multiplex PCR; TCRdb's version includes in-frame clones alone and lacks a portion of them. The sample includes some 110,000 clones, roughly four fifths of them seen just once. Specimen: peripheral blood, collected from a patient treated with radiotherapy plus ipilimumab. The TCR comes from a human donor with non-small cell lung cancer that progressed on radiotherapy plus ipilimumab. Some clones in this sample may be carry-over from other donors' samples.

CDR3 in DNA: TGTGCCAGCAGCTTAGTGGGTGGGGCAGGGTCGGGGCCCCAGCATTTT. Amino acids: CASSLVGGAGSGPQHF. This chain connects TRBV7-8 to TRBJ1-5, with D tentatively TRBD1 (5 bases). The CDR3 runs to 16 residues. V was clipped by 1 base and J by 9 bases, with 19 bases between them. CDR1 SGHVS and CDR2 FQNEAQ come from the germline V gene.